Sequencing of this TCR beta chain was carried out in a study of CD8+ T cells in alopecia areata. Germline CDR1 and CDR2: SGHRS and YFSETQ. The CDR3 is made up of 13 amino acids. The trim removed 3 bases at V and 7 bases at J, leaving 1 base unmatched. Study results and limitations: Scalp specimens additionally yield sequences from normal skin's resident alphabeta T cells. Lesional scalp, especially alopecia totalis/universalis, showed higher clonality than normal scalp. TCR sharing across patients was less clear than in mice, possibly HLA-related.

The sorting of PBMCs gave CD4+ and CD8+ T cells. A note on this clone: Its target is not known.

RNA, once extracted, was reverse transcribed into cDNA for use as the sequencing template. The repertoire was sequenced with immunoSEQ multiplex PCR; TCRdb's copy has only in-frame clones and lacks some. The sample has about 200,000 clones, more than 50% seen once; the top ten hold under 5%. The source material was CD8+ T cells sorted from blood. The chain links TRBV5-1 to TRBJ2-1; 10 bases fit TRBD1. The sequence came from a human donor in good health. DNA of the CDR3: TGCGCCAGCAGCTGGGGACAGGGGAATGAGCAGTTCTTC. It translates to CASSWGQGNEQFF.